A selection of T cell receptor beta chains follows, all from one sample in a study of human thymus T cells. Measured with immunoSEQ multiplex PCR; TCRdb has only the in-frame clones, and not every one. The repertoire holds over 35,000 clones, with 85% to 95% as singletons. Input material: blood. The receptors were gathered from a boy in the first two years of life with a congenital heart defect but otherwise immunologically healthy. Each CDR3 is given with its conserved first and last residue. D genes are given only for firm matches. Clone size is given for some rows only: seen once, a few or many times, or a class if the clone is expanded.

v_call,clone_size,cdr3_length,d_call,j_call,cdr3_aa,cdr3_nt
TRBV19,-,15,-,TRBJ2-3,CASSGASGSTDTQYF,TGTGCCAGTAGTGGGGCCAGCGGTAGCACAGATACGCAGTATTTT
TRBV28,-,14,-,TRBJ1-1,CASSQGGKGTEAFF,TGTGCCAGCAGTCAGGGTGGGAAGGGCACTGAAGCTTTCTTT
TRBV6-1,-,13,-,TRBJ1-2,CASSVPGEDGYTF,TGTGCCAGCAGTGTTCCAGGGGAGGATGGCTACACCTTC
TRBV5-4,-,15,-,TRBJ2-7,CASSSSRLPSYEQYF,TGTGCCAGCAGCTCGTCGCGCCTCCCTTCCTACGAGCAGTACTTC
TRBV6-5,-,12,-,TRBJ1-2,CASSHGTYGYTF,TGTGCCAGCAGCCACGGGACGTATGGCTACACCTTC
TRBV5-1,-,14,-,TRBJ2-3,CASSLDLNTDTQYF,TGCGCCAGCAGCTTGGACCTAAACACAGATACGCAGTATTTT
TRBV9,-,14,TRBD1,TRBJ1-3,CASSAGGSGNTIYF,TGTGCCAGCAGCGCAGGGGGCTCTGGAAACACCATATATTTT
TRBV5-1,-,13,TRBD2,TRBJ2-5,CASRPSGGETQYF,TGCGCCAGCAGACCCAGCGGGGGGGAGACCCAGTACTTC
TRBV7-2,-,11,-,TRBJ2-3,CASSLTDTQYF,TGTGCCAGCAGCTTGACAGATACGCAGTATTTT
TRBV27,-,14,TRBD1,TRBJ2-7,CASTHPDRVYEQYF,TGTGCCAGCACCCATCCGGACAGGGTGTACGAGCAGTACTTC
TRBV19,-,14,-,TRBJ2-4,CASSIWGAKNIQYF,TGTGCCAGTAGTATCTGGGGGGCCAAAAACATTCAGTACTTC
TRBV14,-,15,-,TRBJ2-7,CASSIPLRDNYEQYF,TGTGCCAGCAGTATACCGCTACGGGACAACTACGAGCAGTACTTC
TRBV19,-,11,-,TRBJ2-3,CASSIRDTQYF,TGTGCCAGTAGTATAAGAGATACGCAGTATTTT
TRBV11-2,-,14,-,TRBJ1-1,CASSSQGYNTEAFF,TGTGCCAGCAGCTCACAGGGTTACAACACTGAAGCTTTCTTT
TRBV2,-,17,TRBD2,TRBJ2-5,CASTPFLAGGPQETQYF,TGTGCCAGCACCCCATTTCTAGCGGGGGGCCCACAAGAGACCCAGTACTTC
TRBV11-3,-,13,-,TRBJ2-7,CASSLDLRGEQYF,TGTGCCAGCAGCTTAGATCTCAGGGGCGAGCAGTACTTC
TRBV10-3,-,13,-,TRBJ1-2,CAISVDSGDGYTF,TGTGCCATCTCGGTCGACAGCGGGGATGGCTACACCTTC
TRBV19,-,14,-,TRBJ1-1,CASTPRAPNTEAFF,TGTGCCAGTACTCCCAGGGCCCCTAACACTGAAGCTTTCTTT
TRBV6-5,-,16,TRBD1,TRBJ1-2,CASSLFRDRGDYGYTF,TGTGCCAGCAGTTTATTTCGGGACAGGGGGGACTATGGCTACACCTTC
TRBV30,-,12,-,TRBJ1-5,CAWSVLNQPQHF,TGTGCCTGGAGTGTACTTAATCAGCCCCAGCATTTT
TRBV9,-,13,-,TRBJ1-5,CASSVASNQPQHF,TGTGCCAGCAGCGTAGCTAGCAATCAGCCCCAGCATTTT
TRBV4-3,-,18,TRBD2,TRBJ2-3,CASSPAFILAGGTDTQYF,TGCGCCAGCAGCCCCGCTTTTATACTAGCGGGGGGTACAGATACGCAGTATTTT
TRBV5-4,once,14,TRBD2,TRBJ2-3,CASSLERGGDTQYF,TGTGCCAGCAGCTTGGAGCGGGGGGGAGATACGCAGTATTTT
TRBV27,-,13,-,TRBJ1-2,CASSLGINYGYTF,TGTGCCAGCAGTTTAGGCATAAACTATGGCTACACCTTC
TRBV19,-,14,-,TRBJ1-1,CASSIAPENTEAFF,TGTGCCAGTAGTATAGCTCCCGAGAACACTGAAGCTTTCTTT
TRBV6-5,-,15,TRBD1,TRBJ2-7,CASSYSPTGSYEQYF,TGTGCCAGCAGTTACTCGCCGACAGGGTCCTACGAGCAGTACTTC
TRBV2,-,13,-,TRBJ2-5,CASSAGFQETQYF,TGTGCCAGCAGTGCGGGATTTCAAGAGACCCAGTACTTC
TRBV4-1,-,18,-,TRBJ1-6,CASSQEIGLSSYNSPLHF,TGCGCCAGCAGCCAAGAAATCGGCCTGAGCTCCTATAATTCACCCCTCCACTTT
TRBV14,-,15,TRBD1,TRBJ1-2,CASSQGDRPFYGYTF,TGTGCCAGCAGCCAAGGGGACAGACCTTTCTATGGCTACACCTTC
TRBV11-2,-,15,TRBD1,TRBJ2-7,CASSPPWTGGYEQYF,TGTGCCAGCAGCCCCCCCTGGACAGGGGGATACGAGCAGTACTTC
TRBV18,-,14,-,TRBJ2-3,CASSPRDFTDTQYF,TGTGCCAGCTCACCCCGGGACTTCACAGATACGCAGTATTTT
TRBV6-1,-,16,-,TRBJ2-7,CASSEDSQYLFYEQYF,TGTGCCAGCAGTGAAGACTCCCAATATTTATTCTACGAGCAGTACTTC
TRBV28,-,14,-,TRBJ2-7,CASSFPRDSYEQYF,TGTGCCAGCAGTTTCCCCAGGGACTCCTACGAGCAGTACTTC
TRBV30,-,17,-,TRBJ1-6,CAWSVRGVLTFNSPLHF,TGTGCCTGGAGTGTACGGGGGGTCCTTACCTTTAATTCACCCCTCCACTTT
TRBV27,once,13,-,TRBJ2-5,CASSLRGRETQYF,TGTGCCAGCAGTTTAAGGGGGAGAGAGACCCAGTACTTC
TRBV9,-,12,-,TRBJ1-1,CASSGSGAEAFF,TGTGCCAGCAGCGGATCCGGGGCTGAAGCTTTCTTT
TRBV20-1,-,11,-,TRBJ2-3,CSARDLDTQYF,TGCAGTGCTAGAGATCTAGATACGCAGTATTTT
TRBV28,-,12,TRBD1,TRBJ1-2,CASRGQGYGYTF,TGTGCCAGCAGAGGACAGGGCTATGGCTACACCTTC
TRBV5-1,-,15,-,TRBJ2-7,CASSPERGRTYEQYF,TGCGCCAGCAGCCCGGAGAGGGGCCGGACCTACGAGCAGTACTTC
TRBV5-1,-,14,-,TRBJ2-5,CASSLGRDQETQYF,TGCGCCAGCAGCTTGGGCAGGGACCAAGAGACCCAGTACTTC
TRBV7-9,-,15,-,TRBJ2-2,CASSLRGTKTGELFF,TGTGCCAGCAGCTTAAGGGGGACCAAGACCGGGGAGCTGTTTTTT
TRBV4-1,-,17,-,TRBJ1-6,CASSQEGGEANNSPLHF,TGCGCCAGCAGCCAAGAGGGAGGGGAGGCAAATAATTCACCCCTCCACTTT
TRBV6-5,once,14,-,TRBJ2-3,CASSYRPLPDTQYF,TGTGCCAGCAGTTACCGGCCCCTCCCGGATACGCAGTATTTT
TRBV6-5,-,13,TRBD1,TRBJ1-1,CASSGTVGAEAFF,TGTGCCAGCAGTGGGACAGTAGGGGCTGAAGCTTTCTTT
TRBV6-1,once,14,TRBD2,TRBJ2-7,CASRGRGGLYEQYF,TGTGCCAGCAGGGGGCGGGGAGGGTTATACGAGCAGTACTTC
TRBV7-9,-,16,-,TRBJ2-2,CASSLPRRADTGELFF,TGTGCCAGCAGCCTGCCCCGACGGGCCGACACCGGGGAGCTGTTTTTT
TRBV10-3,-,15,TRBD1,TRBJ1-2,CAISEPDRAYYGYTF,TGTGCCATCAGTGAGCCAGACAGGGCGTACTATGGCTACACCTTC
TRBV9,-,16,-,TRBJ2-7,CASSVIGGRASYEQYF,TGTGCCAGCAGCGTTATCGGGGGTAGGGCGTCCTACGAGCAGTACTTC
TRBV7-9,-,12,-,TRBJ2-2,CASSLYSGELFF,TGTGCCAGCAGCTTATATAGCGGGGAGCTGTTTTTT
TRBV18,-,17,TRBD2,TRBJ2-5,CASSPGPSGGGLETQYF,TGTGCCAGCTCACCTGGACCTAGCGGGGGAGGCTTGGAGACCCAGTACTTC
TRBV4-1,-,16,TRBD2,TRBJ2-1,CASSPLRAGGVNEQFF,TGCGCCAGCAGCCCCTTGAGGGCGGGGGGAGTCAATGAGCAGTTCTTC
TRBV15,-,12,-,TRBJ1-1,CATSSRVTEAFF,TGTGCCACCAGCAGTAGGGTAACTGAAGCTTTCTTT
TRBV29-1,-,11,-,TRBJ1-2,CSATGFYGYTF,TGCAGCGCTACAGGGTTCTATGGCTACACCTTC
TRBV28,-,14,-,TRBJ2-2,CASSPGTNTGELFF,TGTGCCAGCAGCCCTGGGACTAACACCGGGGAGCTGTTTTTT
TRBV7-9,-,13,-,TRBJ1-6,CASSRTGGSPLHF,TGTGCCAGCAGTAGGACGGGAGGTTCACCCCTCCACTTT
TRBV7-9,-,16,-,TRBJ2-2,CASSLPISLNTGELFF,TGTGCCAGCAGCTTACCAATCAGTCTGAACACCGGGGAGCTGTTTTTT